Listed here are 9 T cell receptor beta chains from one sample, sequenced in a study of T cells after yellow fever vaccination (dated by TCRdb to between 2019 and 2020). Interpreted using the paper, the treatment or condition label stands for: live attenuated yellow fever vaccine strain. Libraries were constructed by 5' RACE. Instrument on record: Illumina HiSeq 2500. TCRdb handled the public reads itself, with Q25 trimming in fastp and clone calling in MiXCR, and kept productive beta chains. Rows with a matching CDR3 protein are joined into one entry that keeps the most common DNA and genes. This sample holds around 180,000 distinct CDR3 sequences; roughly 6.2% were observed only once. Together, the top ten hold approximately 3% of the sample. Sequenced here: CD4+ T cells sorted from PBMCs, sampled on the day of the first yellow fever vaccination. All receptors come from a man younger than 30 who received the YFV17D yellow fever vaccine.

The V gene is TRBV6-1, the J gene TRBJ2-2; the match to TRBD2 covers 7 bases. After removal of 8 bases from V and 4 bases from J, the junction contained 7 bases not matched to a gene. CDR3 size: 14 residues. Germline CDR1 MNHNS, CDR2 SASEGT. CDR3 DNA sequence: TGTGCCAGCGTGGCGGGGGTGCTCACCGGGGAGCTGTTTTTT. Its translation is CASVAGVLTGELFF.

This clonotype appeared a few times. The rearrangement joins TRBV3-1 to TRBJ1-1; 7 positions match TRBD1. Per the germline V gene, CDR1 is LGHDT and CDR2 is YNNKEL (reference sequence). Losses at the gene ends were 1 base for V and 0 bases for J; bases not matched to a gene: 2. This CDR3 contains 15 residues. CDR3: CASSQGDSLNTEAFF. The CDR3 nucleotides read TGTGCCAGCAGCCAAGGGGACAGCCTGAACACTGAAGCTTTCTTT.

In its sample, this clonotype was seen a few times. The V and J genes are TRBV7-8 and TRBJ2-6; 11 nucleotides line up with TRBD1. With V trimmed by 7 bases and J by 10 bases, 6 bases remained unmatched. Looked up from germline, CDR1 is SGHVS and CDR2 is FQNEAQ. This CDR3 comprises 14 residues. The CDR3 here is CASNPDRGHNVLTF. In DNA, the CDR3 is TGTGCCAGCAACCCGGACAGGGGGCATAACGTCCTGACTTTC.

In its sample, this clonotype was seen many times. The chain couples TRBV2 to TRBJ2-1; 9 nucleotides align to TRBD2. Germline V gene data show CDR1 as SNHLY and CDR2 as FYNNEI. Trimming removed 6 bases from V and 4 bases from J; junction bases left unmatched: 4. The CDR3 is 14 amino acids. The CDR3 spells CASRGLAGYNEQFF. In DNA form, the CDR3 reads TGTGCCAGCAGAGGGCTAGCGGGGTACAATGAGCAGTTCTTC. Using reference TRBV2 and TRBJ2-1 for the parts outside the CDR3, the full variable domain is EPEVTQTPSHQVTQMGQEVILRCVPISNHLYFYWYRQILGQKVEFLVSFYNNEISEKSEIFDDQFSVERPDGSNFTLKIRSTKLEDSAMYFCASRGLAGYNEQFFGPGTRLTVL.

About this clonotype itself: One end of the junction fails to match germline, which may point to a read error. The gene calls are TRBV12-3 or TRBV12-4 and TRBJ1-1; the D is unclear. CDR3 size: 14 residues. In nucleotides, the CDR3 is TGTGCCAGTTCGGAACCGGGGATGAAGACTGAAGCTTTCTTT. It is translated as CASSEPGMKTEAFF.

This clonotype was counted only a few times. The chain uses TRBV7-6 and TRBJ1-2; 8 bases match TRBD1. J lost 2 bases, V lost 5 bases, and 22 bases had no gene match. The length of the CDR3 is 20 residues. CDR1 and CDR2 from the germline V gene are SGHVS and FNYEAQ. CDR3 nucleotides: TGTGCCAGCAGCCCTCTCATCCCCCCAGGGGGCCTTCAAAGCAACTATGGCTACACCTTC. It codes for CASSPLIPPGGLQSNYGYTF.

In this sample, this clonotype turned up a few times. The rearrangement joins TRBV7-3 to TRBJ1-2; 7 nucleotides line up with TRBD1. The germline gives CDR1 SGHTA, CDR2 FQGTGA. The CDR3 is made up of 13 amino acids. The trim removed 3 bases at V and 8 bases at J, leaving 6 bases unmatched. The CDR3 DNA reads TGTGCCAGCAGCTTCTACGGACAGGAGGGCTACACCTTC. It specifies CASSFYGQEGYTF.

The rearrangement links TRBV5-4 to TRBJ2-1; 15 positions agree with TRBD2. The CDR3 is 18 residues long. Per the germline V gene, CDR1 is SGHNT and CDR2 is YYREEE (reference sequence). V lost 6 bases and J lost 0; bases outside the gene matches: 7. The CDR3 sequence is CASTRTSGGGSSYNEQFF. CDR3 nucleotides: TGTGCCAGCACCCGGACTAGCGGGGGGGGCAGCTCCTACAATGAGCAGTTCTTC.

V and J are TRBV30 and TRBJ1-2; D unclear. Per the germline V gene, CDR1 is GTSNPN and CDR2 is SVGIG (reference sequence). The CDR3 contains 15 residues. With 0 bases removed from V and 1 base from J, the gap between germline ends came to 12 bases. The chain's CDR3 is CAWSVLRHLNYGYTF. The CDR3 region has the DNA TGTGCCTGGAGTGTACTGCGGCACCTTAACTATGGCTACACCTTC. The whole variable domain, remainder taken from reference TRBV30 and TRBJ1-2, is SQTIHQWPATLVQPVGSPLSLECTVEGTSNPNLYWYRQAAGRGLQLLFYSVGIGQISSEVPQNLSASRPQDRQFILSSKKLLLSDSGFYLCAWSVLRHLNYGYTFGSGTRLTVV.